The clone carrying this TCR beta chain was seen more than once but under ten times. The antigen remains undetermined. This CDR3 spans 16 amino acids. Germline loops: CDR1 MNHEY, CDR2 SVGEGT. Losses at the gene ends were 4 bases for V and 0 bases for J; bases not matched to a gene: 7. This sample stems from a study of blood T cells in healthy people across ages. Next came a second PCR, run for about 6 to 11 cycles, which used a sample-barcoded 5' primer along with a J-beta primer mix. In TCRdb, the 5' RACE reads were re-called with MiXCR into one record per CDR3 protein. Found here are over 1,500,000 distinct CDR3 sequences, 39% of them singletons; the top ten hold 20% to 25%. Notes on the study in general: Diversity estimated from one million T cells was considered an underestimate. Higher diversity and more naive CD4+ cells were features of long-lived donors, compared to aged donors.

Sequences were obtained from blood. The clonotype comes from a human donor in good health. This chain uses TRBV6-2 or TRBV6-3 with TRBJ2-3; 7 nucleotides match TRBD2. CDR3 in amino acids: CASSWSGEASTDTQYF. The CDR3 DNA follows: TGTGCCAGCAGTTGGAGCGGGGAAGCTAGCACAGATACGCAGTATTTT.